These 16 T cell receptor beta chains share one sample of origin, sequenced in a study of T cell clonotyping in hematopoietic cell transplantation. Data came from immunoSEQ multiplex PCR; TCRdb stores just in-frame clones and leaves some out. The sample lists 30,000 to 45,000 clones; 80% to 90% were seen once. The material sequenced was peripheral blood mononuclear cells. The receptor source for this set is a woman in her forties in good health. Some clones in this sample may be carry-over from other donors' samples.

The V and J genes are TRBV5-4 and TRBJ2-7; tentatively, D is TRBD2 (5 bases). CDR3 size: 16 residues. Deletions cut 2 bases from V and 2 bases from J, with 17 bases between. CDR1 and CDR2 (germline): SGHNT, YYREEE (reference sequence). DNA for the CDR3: TGTGCCAGCAGCTTCCAAGCGGTAGGGTTTCCCTACGAGCAGTACTTC. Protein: CASSFQAVGFPYEQYF.

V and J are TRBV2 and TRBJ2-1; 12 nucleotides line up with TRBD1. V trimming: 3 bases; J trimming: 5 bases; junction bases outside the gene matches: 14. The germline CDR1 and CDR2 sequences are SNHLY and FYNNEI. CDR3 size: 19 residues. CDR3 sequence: CASSEPSMGQGAFDNEQFF. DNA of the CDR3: TGTGCCAGCAGTGAGCCCTCTATGGGACAGGGGGCGTTTGACAATGAGCAGTTCTTC.

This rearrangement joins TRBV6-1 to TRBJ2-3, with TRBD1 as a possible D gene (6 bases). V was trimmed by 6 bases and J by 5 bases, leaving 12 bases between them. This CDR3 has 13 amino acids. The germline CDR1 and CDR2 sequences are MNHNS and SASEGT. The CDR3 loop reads CASREKGVDTQYF. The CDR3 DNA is TGTGCCAGCAGGGAAAAGGGGGTAGATACGCAGTATTTT.

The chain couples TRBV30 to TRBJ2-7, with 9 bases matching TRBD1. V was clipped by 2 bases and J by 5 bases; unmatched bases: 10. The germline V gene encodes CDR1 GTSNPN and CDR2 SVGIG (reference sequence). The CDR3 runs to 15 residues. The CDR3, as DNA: TGTGCCTGGAGTTCTCCGGGACAGGGAGTCCACGAGCAGTACTTC. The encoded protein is CAWSSPGQGVHEQYF.

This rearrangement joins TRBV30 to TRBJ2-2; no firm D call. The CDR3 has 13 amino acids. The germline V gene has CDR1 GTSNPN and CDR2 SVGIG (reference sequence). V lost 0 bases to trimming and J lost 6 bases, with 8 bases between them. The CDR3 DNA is TGTGCCTGGAGTGTTTCCGGCGCCGGGGAGCTGTTTTTT. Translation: CAWSVSGAGELFF.

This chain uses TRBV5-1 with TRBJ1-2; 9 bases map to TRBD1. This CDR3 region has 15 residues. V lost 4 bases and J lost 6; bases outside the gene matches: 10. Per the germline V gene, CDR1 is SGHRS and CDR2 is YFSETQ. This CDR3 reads CASSLTTGGRDGYTF. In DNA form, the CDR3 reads TGCGCCAGCAGCCTTACGACAGGGGGAAGGGATGGCTACACCTTC.

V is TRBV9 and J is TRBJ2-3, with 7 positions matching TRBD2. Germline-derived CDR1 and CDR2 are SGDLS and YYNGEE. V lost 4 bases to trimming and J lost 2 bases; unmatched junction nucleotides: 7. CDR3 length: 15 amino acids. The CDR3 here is CASSFEAGPTDTQYF. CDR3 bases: TGTGCCAGCAGCTTCGAAGCGGGACCCACAGATACGCAGTATTTT.

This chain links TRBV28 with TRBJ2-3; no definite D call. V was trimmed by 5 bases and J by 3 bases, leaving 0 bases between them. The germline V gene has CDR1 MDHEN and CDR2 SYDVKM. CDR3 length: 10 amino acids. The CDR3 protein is CASSTDTQYF. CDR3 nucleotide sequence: TGTGCCAGCAGTACAGATACGCAGTATTTT.

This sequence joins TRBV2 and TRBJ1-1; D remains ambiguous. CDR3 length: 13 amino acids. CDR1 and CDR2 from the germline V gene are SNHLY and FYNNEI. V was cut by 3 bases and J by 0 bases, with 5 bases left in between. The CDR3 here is CASSDPVNTEAFF. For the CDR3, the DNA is TGTGCCAGCAGTGACCCCGTGAACACTGAAGCTTTCTTT. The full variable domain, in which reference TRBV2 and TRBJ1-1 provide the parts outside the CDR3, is EPEVTQTPSHQVTQMGQEVILRCVPISNHLYFYWYRQILGQKVEFLVSFYNNEISEKSEIFDDQFSVERPDGSNFTLKIRSTKLEDSAMYFCASSDPVNTEAFFGQGTRLTVV.

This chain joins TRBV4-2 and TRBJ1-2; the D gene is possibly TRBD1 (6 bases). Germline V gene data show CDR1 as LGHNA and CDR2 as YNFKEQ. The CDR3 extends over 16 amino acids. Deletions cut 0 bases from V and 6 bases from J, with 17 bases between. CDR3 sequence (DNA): TGTGCCAGCAGCCAAGATATGGATGGGGGGGCGAATGGCTACACCTTC. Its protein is CASSQDMDGGANGYTF.

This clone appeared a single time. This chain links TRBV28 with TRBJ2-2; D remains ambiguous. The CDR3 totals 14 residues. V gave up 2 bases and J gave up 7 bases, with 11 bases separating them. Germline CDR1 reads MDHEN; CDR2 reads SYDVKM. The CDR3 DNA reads TGTGCCAGCAGTTTAACCGATAACGTCGGGGAGCTGTTTTTT. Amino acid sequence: CASSLTDNVGELFF.

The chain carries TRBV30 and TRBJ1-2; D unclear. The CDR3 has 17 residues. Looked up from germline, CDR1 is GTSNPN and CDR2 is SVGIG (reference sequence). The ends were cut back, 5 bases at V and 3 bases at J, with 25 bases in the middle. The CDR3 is CAWGKPWLRGLDYGYTF. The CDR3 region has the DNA TGTGCCTGGGGTAAGCCGTGGTTGAGAGGCCTGGACTATGGCTACACCTTC.

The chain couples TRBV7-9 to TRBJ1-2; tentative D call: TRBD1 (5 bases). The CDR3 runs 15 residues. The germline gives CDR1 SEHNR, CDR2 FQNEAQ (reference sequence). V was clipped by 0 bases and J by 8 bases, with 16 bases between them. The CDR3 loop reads CASSLAGTGGGGYTF. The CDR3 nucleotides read TGTGCCAGCAGCTTAGCAGGGACCGGGGGTGGAGGCTACACCTTC.

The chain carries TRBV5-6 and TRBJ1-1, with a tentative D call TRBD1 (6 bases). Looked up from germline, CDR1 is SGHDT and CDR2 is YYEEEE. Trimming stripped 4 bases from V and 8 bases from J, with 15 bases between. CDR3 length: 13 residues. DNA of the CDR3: TGTGCCAGCAGCATAGACGCCAGGGGCGAAGCTTTCTTT. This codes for CASSIDARGEAFF.

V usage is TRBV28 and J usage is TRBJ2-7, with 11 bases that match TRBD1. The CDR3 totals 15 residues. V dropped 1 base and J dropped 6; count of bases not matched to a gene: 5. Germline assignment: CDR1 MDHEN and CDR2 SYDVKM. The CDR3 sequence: CASSLSGTGGVEQYF. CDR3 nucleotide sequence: TGTGCCAGCAGTTTATCCGGGACAGGGGGGGTCGAGCAGTACTTC.

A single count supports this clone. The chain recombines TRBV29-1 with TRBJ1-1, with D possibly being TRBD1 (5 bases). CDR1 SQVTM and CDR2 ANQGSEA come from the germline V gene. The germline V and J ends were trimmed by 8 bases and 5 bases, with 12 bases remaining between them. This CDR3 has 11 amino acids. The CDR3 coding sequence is TGCAGCACCAGGGAGGAAACTGAAGCTTTCTTT. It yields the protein CSTREETEAFF. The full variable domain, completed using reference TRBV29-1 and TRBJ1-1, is SAVISQKPSRDICQRGTSLTIQCQVDSQVTMMFWYRQQPGQSLTLIATANQGSEATYESGFVIDKFPISRPNLTFSTLTVSNMSPEDSSIYLCSTREETEAFFGQGTRLTVV.